This T cell receptor beta chain is from a study of human T cells and chemical hapten exposure. Extraction of total RNA was performed on unfractionated whole blood. Authors' analysis steps: Individual samples carried between about 23,224 and 700,000 TCRs, with 95,638 as the median. TCRdb itself ran the 5' RACE reads through MiXCR, one entry per CDR3 protein. TCRdb, not the authors, supplied the V and J calls. The table includes 95,000 to 120,000 distinct CDR3 sequences, 15% to 20% detected once. Germline V CDR1 and CDR2: SGHNT, YYREEE (reference sequence). The CDR3 has 15 residues. Unmatched junction bases numbered 6, after V lost 4 bases and J lost 4 bases.

This clonotype was obtained from a human donor in good health. The chain links TRBV5-4 to TRBJ2-2; 8 bases match TRBD2. The CDR3 spells CASSKSGRSTGELFF. The DNA of the CDR3 is TGTGCCAGCAGCAAAAGCGGGAGAAGCACCGGGGAGCTGTTTTTT.